These T cell receptor beta chains were read from a single sample in a study of blood T cell repertoires in COVID-19. The method was immunoSEQ multiplex PCR; TCRdb's version includes in-frame clones alone and lacks a portion of them. The sample records a few hundred thousand clones, approximately 81% being singletons. The sample consisted of peripheral blood. The origin of the receptors is an elderly woman with active or convalescent COVID-19. Each CDR3 is given with its conserved first and last residue. Each record gives: clone size, J gene, V gene, D gene, CDR3 protein, CDR3 DNA. D genes are given only for firm matches. Size is stated for part of the rows, as once, few or many counts, or as a class when the clone is expanded.

.	TRBJ2-7	TRBV7-6	TRBD1	CASSSGQGAGEQYF	TGTGCCAGCAGCTCGGGACAGGGGGCGGGGGAGCAGTACTTC
.	TRBJ1-4	TRBV27	.	CASRMGRDEKLFF	TGTGCCAGCCGAATGGGCAGGGATGAAAAACTGTTTTTT
.	TRBJ2-3	TRBV2	TRBD1	CASSEAGMGTAATDTQYF	TGTGCCAGCAGTGAAGCGGGGATGGGGACAGCCGCCACAGATACGCAGTATTTT
.	TRBJ1-1	TRBV20-1	TRBD1	CSASGGTVEAFF	TGCAGTGCTAGTGGCGGGACAGTTGAAGCTTTCTTT
.	TRBJ2-5	TRBV30	TRBD1	CAWSLTGVETQYF	TGTGCCTGGAGCCTGACAGGGGTAGAGACCCAGTACTTC
.	TRBJ2-2	TRBV27	.	CASSTRSTGELFF	TGTGCCAGCAGTACGAGGAGCACCGGGGAGCTGTTTTTT
.	TRBJ2-2	TRBV18	.	CASSLYRNTGELFF	TGTGCCAGCTCACTTTACAGGAACACCGGGGAGCTGTTTTTT
.	TRBJ1-4	TRBV2	.	CASSRLNQGEKLFF	TGTGCCAGCAGTAGACTTAACCAGGGAGAAAAACTGTTTTTT
.	TRBJ2-7	TRBV7-2	.	CASSLDFFTLYEQYF	TGTGCCAGCAGCTTAGATTTCTTTACTTTGTACGAGCAGTACTTC
few	TRBJ1-4	TRBV7-9	.	CASSLVWQGGEKLFF	TGTGCCAGCAGCTTAGTTTGGCAGGGAGGTGAAAAACTGTTTTTT
.	TRBJ2-3	TRBV5-1	TRBD2	CASSLPGGTITDTQYF	TGCGCCAGCAGCTTGCCGGGGGGTACAATCACAGATACGCAGTATTTT
.	TRBJ2-2	TRBV7-2	TRBD1	CASSLDRISTGELFF	TGTGCCAGCAGCTTGGACAGGATAAGCACCGGGGAGCTGTTTTTT
.	TRBJ2-1	TRBV3-1/TRBV3-2	.	CASSQDLGLHNEQFF	TGTGCCAGCAGCCAAGATTTGGGACTTCACAATGAGCAGTTCTTC
few	TRBJ2-1	TRBV2	TRBD1	CASARDRAYNEQFF	TGTGCCAGCGCTAGGGACAGGGCCTACAATGAGCAGTTCTTC
.	TRBJ2-6	TRBV5-1	.	CASSITVSGANVLTF	TGCGCCAGCAGTATAACAGTCTCTGGGGCCAACGTCCTGACTTTC
.	TRBJ2-2	TRBV7-2	TRBD2	CASSLELAGGYTGELFF	TGTGCCAGCAGCTTAGAACTAGCGGGGGGTTACACCGGGGAGCTGTTTTTT
few	TRBJ1-5	TRBV19	TRBD1	CATGGTGGRSNQPQHF	TGTGCAACTGGAGGGACAGGGGGAAGGAGCAATCAGCCCCAGCATTTT
.	TRBJ1-2	TRBV11-3	.	CASSLSQAYGYTF	TGTGCCAGCAGCTTAAGCCAGGCCTATGGCTACACCTTC
.	TRBJ1-4	TRBV19	.	CASSRGGGVTNEKLFF	TGTGCCAGTAGTAGGGGAGGGGGAGTAACTAATGAAAAACTGTTTTTT
.	TRBJ2-3	TRBV7-7	.	CASSLANNRVRDPPELTDTQYF	TGTGCTAGCAGCTTAGCGAATAACAGGGTCCGTGACCCCCCGGAGCTCACAGATACGCAGTATTTT
.	TRBJ2-7	TRBV7-9	.	CASTSRYEQYF	TGTGCCAGCACCAGCAGATACGAGCAGTACTTC
.	TRBJ2-1	TRBV5-1	.	CASSPLTKPANEQFF	TGCGCCAGCAGCCCGTTGACTAAGCCAGCCAATGAGCAGTTCTTC
.	TRBJ2-1	TRBV5-1	TRBD2	CASSFSTPTGSSGSHHEQFF	TGCGCCAGCAGCTTTTCGACTCCGACGGGGTCTAGCGGGAGTCACCATGAGCAGTTCTTC
.	TRBJ2-5	TRBV7-9	TRBD1	CASSPVEGAGETQYF	TGTGCCAGCAGCCCGGTCGAGGGGGCGGGAGAGACCCAGTACTTC
once	TRBJ2-1	TRBV30	TRBD2	CAWSGLPAGGDNEQFF	TGTGCCTGGAGCGGCCTCCCAGCGGGGGGAGACAATGAGCAGTTCTTC
.	TRBJ2-1	TRBV20-1	.	CSASSRPIYNEQFF	TGCAGTGCTAGTTCGCGGCCCATCTACAATGAGCAGTTCTTC
.	TRBJ2-1	TRBV5-1	TRBD2	CASSLSGDSYNEQFF	TGCGCCAGCAGCTTGAGCGGGGACTCCTACAATGAGCAGTTCTTC
.	TRBJ1-1	TRBV27	.	CASSTQAGLEAFF	TGTGCCAGCAGCACCCAGGCGGGTTTGGAGGCTTTCTTT
few	TRBJ1-2	TRBV19	.	CASTSSGVGYGYTF	TGTGCCAGTACCTCGTCCGGGGTTGGGTATGGCTACACCTTC
.	TRBJ1-1	TRBV5-1	TRBD1	CASGTGNTEAFF	TGCGCCAGCGGGACAGGGAACACTGAAGCTTTCTTT
.	TRBJ1-2	TRBV30	TRBD1	CAWETIRDSAGYTF	TGTGCCTGGGAGACGATCCGGGACAGCGCTGGCTACACCTTC
.	TRBJ1-6	TRBV18	.	CASSPRVMKFDSNSPLHF	TGTGCCAGCTCACCACGTGTCATGAAGTTTGACAGTAATTCACCCCTCCACTTT
once	TRBJ2-1	TRBV6-6	TRBD1	CATTMGTVYNEQFF	TGTGCCACCACAATGGGGACAGTCTACAATGAGCAGTTCTTC
.	TRBJ2-3	TRBV5-4	TRBD2	CASSLPAGGADTQYF	TGTGCCAGCAGCTTGCCAGCGGGGGGGGCAGATACGCAGTATTTT
.	TRBJ2-3	TRBV14	.	CASSQDRTASGDTQYF	TGTGCCAGCAGCCAAGACAGGACTGCCTCGGGGGATACGCAGTATTTT
.	TRBJ2-7	TRBV5-1	.	CASSRESVNEQYF	TGCGCCAGCAGTCGGGAGTCGGTCAACGAGCAGTACTTC
.	TRBJ1-1	TRBV5-1	.	CASSLAAGEWTEAFF	TGCGCCAGCAGCTTGGCCGCAGGGGAATGGACTGAAGCTTTCTTT
.	TRBJ2-1	TRBV6-6	TRBD1	CASSYGGQAINEQFF	TGTGCCAGCAGTTACGGGGGACAGGCGATCAATGAGCAGTTCTTC
.	TRBJ1-2	TRBV12-5	TRBD1	CASGLSGQGDYGYTF	TGTGCTAGTGGTTTGTCGGGACAGGGCGACTATGGCTACACCTTC
.	TRBJ1-6	TRBV3-1/TRBV3-2	.	CASSQGARAVYSPLHF	TGTGCCAGCAGCCAAGGGGCCAGGGCGGTCTATTCACCCCTCCACTTT
.	TRBJ2-7	TRBV18	TRBD1	CASSPGQGAYEQYF	TGTGCCAGCTCACCGGGACAGGGGGCCTACGAGCAGTACTTC
few	TRBJ1-5	TRBV6-5	.	CASKAGSNQPQHF	TGTGCCAGCAAGGCAGGCAGCAATCAGCCCCAGCATTTT
few	TRBJ2-2	TRBV18	TRBD2	CASSTSGNTGELFF	TGTGCCAGCTCCACTAGCGGGAACACCGGGGAGCTGTTTTTT